This TCR beta chain was sequenced during a study of identical twins. Findings and limits, study-wide: For cord blood, abundant beta clonotypes had fewer insertions, unlike memory repertoires, which showed none.

This clonotype has just a few counts. No antigen is known for it. The germline gives CDR1 LNHDA, CDR2 SQIVND (reference sequence). Losses at the gene ends were 5 bases for V and 4 bases for J; bases not matched to a gene: 9. The CDR3 sequence is 15 residues long. Unique molecular identifiers were present on the cDNA, which also gained a universal primer site by template switching. TCRdb re-called the 5' RACE reads through MiXCR, storing one row per CDR3 protein. The data show 400,000 to 650,000 distinct CDR3 sequences, less than 25% seen once. The sample was also linked to a second study, of T cells expressing NK-cell markers. Per that paper: The TCR beta repertoires originated in sorted CD3+CD56+NKG2C+, CD3+CD56+NKG2C- and CD3+CD56-NKG2C+ T cells. The authors restricted sorting to alpha-beta TCR T cells with an anti-gamma-delta TCR antibody in several experiments.

The sample was CD4+ T cells sorted from blood. The source of this sequence is a woman under 30 in good health. The chain combines TRBV19 with TRBJ1-2; TRBD1 matches 8 bases. CDR3 nucleotide sequence: TGTGCCAGTAGTTACTCAGGGGGCTGGGGCTATGGCTACACCTTC. Translation: CASSYSGGWGYGYTF. The whole variable domain, remainder taken from reference TRBV19 and TRBJ1-2, is DGGITQSPKYLFRKEGQNVTLSCEQNLNHDAMYWYRQDPGQGLRLIYYSQIVNDFQKGDIAEGYSVSREKKESFPLTVTSAQKNPTAFYLCASSYSGGWGYGYTFGSGTRLTVV.